The next 10 T cell receptor beta chains were all read from a single sample in a study of T cells in localized non-small cell lung cancer. This table comes from immunoSEQ multiplex PCR, and its TCRdb copy is limited to in-frame clones, with some not included. The table lists approximately 11,000 clones, roughly four fifths of them singletons. Sequenced here: peripheral blood mononuclear cells, sampled before any cancer treatment. These receptors came from a female donor of 60 years or more with stage II lung adenocarcinoma.

The chain links TRBV6-1 to TRBJ1-4, with 8 nucleotides matching TRBD1. Germline lookup yields CDR1 MNHNS and CDR2 SASEGT. Trimming cost V 1 base and J 3 bases; bases outside gene matches: 10. This CDR3 contains 18 residues. DNA for the CDR3: TGTGCCAGCAGTGAAGAAACGAGACAGGGGAGTGCTAATGAAAAACTGTTTTTT. This translates into CASSEETRQGSANEKLFF.

For the CDR3, the DNA is TGTGCCAGCAGCTTGTTTTCGCAGGGAGGTTCACCCCTCCACTTT. It is translated as CASSLFSQGGSPLHF. The V gene is TRBV5-4, the J gene TRBJ1-6; tentative D call: TRBD1 (5 bases). V was cut by 1 base and J by 9 bases, with 14 bases left in between. CDR1 SGHNT and CDR2 YYREEE come from the germline V gene (reference sequence). The CDR3 covers 15 residues.

J is TRBJ1-2 and V is TRBV5-5, with D unresolved. The germline V and J ends were trimmed by 0 bases and 4 bases, with 13 bases remaining between them. Germline V gene sequence: CDR1 SGHKS, CDR2 YYEKEE (reference sequence). The length of the CDR3 is 15 residues. CDR3 nucleotide sequence: TGTGCCAGCAGCTTGGGTTCAGGAAGCCCCTATGGCTACACCTTC. Its protein is CASSLGSGSPYGYTF.

This clone has only one observation. The rearrangement links TRBV18 to TRBJ2-1; TRBD1 matches at 9 bases. V shed 4 bases and J 5 bases; nucleotides not matched to a gene: 18. CDR1 and CDR2 (germline): KGHSH, LQKENI. The CDR3 spans 19 residues. CDR3: CASSRARDRGLARNNEQFF. Here the CDR3 DNA reads TGTGCCAGCTCACGCGCCCGAGACAGGGGGTTAGCCCGAAACAATGAGCAGTTCTTC.

The V gene is TRBV5-1, the J gene TRBJ1-2, with TRBD1 matching 10 bases. This CDR3 has 15 residues. The germline V gene has CDR1 SGHRS and CDR2 YFSETQ. V was pared by 2 bases and J by 4 bases, with 5 bases of the junction left unmatched. The CDR3 coding sequence is TGCGCCAGCAGCTTCGGGACAGGGGTTGGCTATGGCTACACCTTC. Protein: CASSFGTGVGYGYTF.

The chain carries TRBV29-1 and TRBJ2-4; D perhaps matches TRBD1 (5 bases). Between the trimmed V and J ends, which lost 3 bases and 7 bases, there was a span of 13 bases. This CDR3 has 13 residues. CDR1 and CDR2 from the germline V gene are SQVTM and ANQGSEA. Here the CDR3 reads CSVEEGAGNIQYF. CDR3 bases: TGCAGCGTTGAGGAAGGGGCAGGCAACATTCAGTACTTC.

The table lists this clone with a count of one. The chain carries TRBV10-3 and TRBJ2-1; tentatively, D is TRBD2 (7 bases). The CDR3 has 13 residues. Looked up from germline, CDR1 is ENHRY and CDR2 is SYGVKD. The V and J ends lost 10 bases and 7 bases respectively, with 17 bases between them. The CDR3 nucleotides read TGTGCCACCAAGGGGGGGGAGGGGAATGAGCAGTTCTTC. Amino acids: CATKGGEGNEQFF.

This clone was detected a few times. V is TRBV27 and J is TRBJ2-7, with D possibly called TRBD1 or TRBD2 (5 bases each). The germline V and J ends were trimmed by 1 base and 5 bases, with 6 bases remaining between them. CDR3 length equals 12 residues. Per germline, CDR1 MNHEY and CDR2 SMNVEV (reference sequence). The CDR3 DNA follows: TGTGCCAGCAGTTTATTGGGGGACGAGCAGTACTTC. Its protein is CASSLLGDEQYF.

CDR3 nucleotides: TGTGCCAGCAGCGCTGGGGGGAAGCATACGCAGTATTTT. Residues: CASSAGGKHTQYF. The V call is TRBV6-5, the J call TRBJ2-3, with TRBD2 as a possible D gene (6 bases). V shed 6 bases and J shed 7 bases, with 14 bases lying between them. The CDR3 covers 13 residues. CDR1 is MNHEY and CDR2 is SVGAGI in the germline V gene.

This sequence joins TRBV19 and TRBJ2-3, with D perhaps TRBD2 (5 bases). From germline, CDR1 is LNHDA and CDR2 SQIVND (reference sequence). The V end was cut by 5 bases, the J end by 1 base, with 16 bases between. The CDR3 totals 16 residues. The CDR3 sequence is CASSDLGGLGTDTQYF. The CDR3 nucleotides are TGTGCCAGTAGTGACTTAGGCGGACTCGGCACAGATACGCAGTATTTT.